The 20 T cell receptor beta chains in this list originate from one sample, sequenced in a study of Graves' ophthalmopathy and Graves' hyperthyroidism (dated by TCRdb to the late 2010s). Sequencing took place on an Illumina HiSeq 2000. TCR beta CDR3 regions were amplified from RNA transcripts for repertoire sequencing. The first round was an RT-PCR using HTBI primers with the Qiagen OneStep RT-PCR kit, and this first round was followed by a second-round multiplex PCR, then size selection and purification. The raw public data were reprocessed by TCRdb itself: fastp quality trimming at Q25, MiXCR clonotype calling, in-frame beta chains only. Identical CDR3 protein sequences are pooled into one entry, listed with their most common genes and DNA. Here the sample has 740,000 or so distinct CDR3 sequences; around 40% occur a single time. 40% to 55% of the sample belongs to the ten largest clones. Sequencing used peripheral blood. These TCRs come from an adult man with Graves' ophthalmopathy.

The CDR3 region is CASSSTRTGTGSYEQYF. Written as DNA, the CDR3 is TGTGCCAGCAGCTCTACTAGAACCGGGACAGGATCCTACGAGCAGTACTTC. The J gene is TRBJ2-7, the V gene TRBV2, with 8 nucleotides matching TRBD1. With V trimmed by 6 bases and J by 1 base, 14 bases remained unmatched. Germline V lookup: CDR1 SNHLY, CDR2 FYNNEI. This CDR3 region has 17 residues. The full variable domain, completed using reference TRBV2 and TRBJ2-7, is EPEVTQTPSHQVTQMGQEVILRCVPISNHLYFYWYRQILGQKVEFLVSFYNNEISEKSEIFDDQFSVERPDGSNFTLKIRSTKLEDSAMYFCASSSTRTGTGSYEQYFGPGTRLTVT.

The V and J genes are TRBV7-9 and TRBJ1-1; D not resolved. Germline CDR1 SEHNR, CDR2 FQNEAQ (reference sequence). The ends were cut back, 3 bases at V and 3 bases at J, with 14 bases in the middle. The length of the CDR3 is 15 residues. CDR3 DNA: TGTGCCAGCAGCTTGTCTGGGCGTATCGACACTGAAGCTTTCTTT. It translates to CASSLSGRIDTEAFF.

The chain carries TRBV2 and TRBJ1-1; unclear D gene. Germline CDR1 is SNHLY and CDR2 is FYNNEI. Trimming removed 7 bases at V and 6 bases at J, with 15 bases between. This CDR3 contains 13 residues. The CDR3 spells CASIPLGRAEAFF. As DNA, the CDR3 is TGTGCCAGCATCCCTCTAGGAAGGGCTGAAGCTTTCTTT.

CDR3 region: CASSPGQGAWYEQYF. The CDR3 nucleotides are TGTGCCAGCAGCCCGGGACAGGGGGCTTGGTACGAGCAGTACTTC. The chain links TRBV7-9 to TRBJ2-7; 12 positions match TRBD1. V shed 5 bases, J shed 4 bases, and the junction held 6 bases outside the gene matches. The CDR3 extends over 15 amino acids. Germline V CDR1 and CDR2: SEHNR, FQNEAQ (reference sequence).

This clonotype was recorded a few times. The chain recombines TRBV7-9 with TRBJ1-5; 7 nucleotides line up with TRBD1. V gave up 3 bases and J gave up 7 bases; unmatched junction bases: 12. The CDR3 is 16 amino acids. Germline loops: CDR1 SEHNR, CDR2 FQNEAQ (reference sequence). CDR3 in amino acids: CASSLNGQGGEQPQHF. The CDR3 region has the DNA TGTGCCAGCAGCTTGAATGGGCAGGGGGGCGAGCAGCCCCAGCATTTT.

This chain uses TRBV19 with TRBJ1-1, with 7 nucleotides matching TRBD1. V trimming: 7 bases; J trimming: 4 bases; junction bases outside the gene matches: 9. The CDR3 has 14 residues. Germline V gene data show CDR1 as LNHDA and CDR2 as SQIVND (reference sequence). CDR3 nucleotide sequence: TGTGCCAGTATTAACAGGGGATTGGTCACTGAAGCTTTCTTT. The encoded protein is CASINRGLVTEAFF.

This clonotype has only a few counts. The chain couples TRBV6-5 to TRBJ1-2; 8 bases fit TRBD1. V dropped 7 bases and J dropped 5; count of bases not matched to a gene: 9. Per germline, CDR1 MNHEY and CDR2 SVGAGI. The CDR3 length is 14 residues. CDR3 in DNA: TGTGCCAGCATTTCTTCAGGGGGCGGGTATGGCTACACCTTC. Translation: CASISSGGGYGYTF.

In its sample, this clonotype was seen many times. The chain links TRBV10-2 to TRBJ1-2, with D hard to call. The germline V gene has CDR1 WSHSY and CDR2 SAAADI. This CDR3 region has 14 residues. The V end lost 0 bases, the J end lost 6 bases, and 11 bases lay between the germline ends. The CDR3 DNA sequence: TGCGCCAGCAGTGAGTCGGGCAGAGAAAATGGCTACACCTTC. Translated, it gives CASSESGRENGYTF.

This clonotype was counted a few times. At one of its ends the junction is not consistent with the germline gene, which may arise from a read error. The chain joins TRBV5-1 to TRBJ2-7; 11 positions agree with TRBD2. This CDR3 spans 19 amino acids. Germline-derived CDR1 and CDR2 are SGHRS and YFSETQ. The CDR3, as DNA: TGCGCCAGCAGCTTTGCCGGGACTAGCGGACCCCGGGGCACCTACGAGCAGCACTTC. It encodes CASSFAGTSGPRGTYEQHF.

The gene calls are TRBV10-3 and TRBJ2-7; 7 bases match TRBD1. The length of the CDR3 is 16 residues. The ends lost 6 bases at V and 3 bases at J; junction bases unmatched: 14. Per the germline V gene, CDR1 is ENHRY and CDR2 is SYGVKD. CDR3 bases: TGTGCCATCAGCTGGACAGGAGAGGCTGGTCGCTACGAGCAGTACTTC. Amino acid sequence: CAISWTGEAGRYEQYF.

To note about this clonotype: One end of the junction does not line up with germline, which may come from a read error. The rearrangement links TRBV10-3 to TRBJ1-5; D possibly corresponds to TRBD1 (6 bases). This CDR3 region has 13 residues. Germline CDR1 and CDR2: ENHRY and SYGVKD. The CDR3 here is CASRAQGNQPRHF. The CDR3 bases are TGTGCCAGCAGGGCACAGGGCAATCAGCCCCGGCATTTT.

This clonotype was counted at least ten times. CDR3 protein: CSARDRGIYGYTF. CDR3 bases: TGCAGTGCTAGGGACAGGGGAATCTATGGCTACACCTTC. The chain uses TRBV20-1 and TRBJ1-2; 9 positions match TRBD1. Germline V gene lookup returns CDR1 DFQATT and CDR2 SNEGSKA (reference sequence). This CDR3 region has 13 residues. Trimming removed 3 bases from V and 4 bases from J; junction bases left unmatched: 3.

This clonotype was found a few times. The chain links TRBV19 to TRBJ1-1, with D unclear. V shed 5 bases and J shed 1 base, with 8 bases lying between them. The length of the CDR3 is 13 residues. Per germline, CDR1 LNHDA and CDR2 SQIVND (reference sequence). The CDR3 nucleotides are TGTGCCAGTAGTTGGGCCCGGAACACTGAAGCTTTCTTT. This codes for CASSWARNTEAFF.

On this clonotype itself: Likely a read error: the CDR3 ends without its conserved phenylalanine or tryptophan. The rearrangement uses TRBV2 and TRBJ2-7, with a weak D call TRBD1 (6 bases). CDR3 length equals 13 residues. Between the trimmed V and J ends, which lost 9 bases and 1 base, there was a span of 13 bases. Germline V CDR1 and CDR2: SNHLY, FYNNEI. The CDR3 region has the DNA TGTGCCAGTAGCTGGGACAAGTCCTACGAGCAGTACTTA. The encoded protein is CASSWDKSYEQYL.

This clonotype was observed a few times. The chain joins TRBV20-1 to TRBJ1-5; D may be TRBD1 (6 bases). Germline CDR1 is DFQATT and CDR2 is SNEGSKA (reference sequence). Trimming removed 0 bases at V and 4 bases at J, with 16 bases between. The CDR3 has 16 residues. DNA of the CDR3: TGCAGTGCTAGAGATAGGGGGTCGTTGAGGAATCAGCCCCAGCATTTT. This sequence encodes CSARDRGSLRNQPQHF.

The V gene is TRBV5-6, the J gene TRBJ1-2; D call uncertain. CDR3 length: 14 residues. Looked up from germline, CDR1 is SGHDT and CDR2 is YYEEEE. With 3 bases removed from V and 7 bases from J, the gap between germline ends came to 16 bases. In nucleotides, the CDR3 is TGTGCCAGCAGCTGGGAGGGCCCGGCCCCTGGCTACACCTTC. Translating gives CASSWEGPAPGYTF.

This clonotype was counted ten times or more. The V gene is TRBV24-1, the J gene TRBJ1-1, with TRBD1 matching over 7 bases. With V trimmed by 10 bases and J by 1 base, 14 bases remained unmatched. The germline gives CDR1 KGHDR, CDR2 SFDVKD. The CDR3 is 16 residues long. The CDR3 reads CATPLTGTRWNTEAFF. DNA for the CDR3: TGTGCCACACCTTTGACAGGGACTAGATGGAACACTGAAGCTTTCTTT.

The chain couples TRBV7-2 to TRBJ1-1; the D is unclear. This CDR3 has 14 residues. V gave up 8 bases and J gave up 0 bases, with 13 bases separating them. Germline V lookup: CDR1 SGHTA, CDR2 FQGNSA. CDR3 DNA sequence: TGTGCCAGCCTTATGGGCCCATTGAACACTGAAGCTTTCTTT. Its translation: CASLMGPLNTEAFF.

This clonotype has more than one count but fewer than ten. The CDR3 DNA reads TGTGCCAGCAGTCAGGGGAGTCTGGGGCCAGATACGCAGTATTTT. Translated: CASSQGSLGPDTQYF. The V and J genes are TRBV7-9 and TRBJ2-3, with D possibly TRBD1 on 6 matching bases. Trimming removed 6 bases at V and 4 bases at J, with 17 bases between. The germline CDR1 and CDR2 sequences are SEHNR and FQNEAQ (reference sequence). This CDR3 has 15 amino acids.

This clonotype appeared many times. V and J are TRBV11-2 and TRBJ2-5, with 11 bases identical to TRBD2. The germline gives CDR1 SGHAT, CDR2 FQNNGV. Trimming removed 5 bases from V and 3 bases from J; junction bases left unmatched: 5. This CDR3 contains 15 residues. This chain's CDR3 is CASSASGLAEETQYF. The DNA for the CDR3 is TGTGCCAGCAGCGCATCGGGACTAGCGGAAGAGACCCAGTACTTC.